A selection of T cell receptor beta chains follows, all from one sample in a study of blood T cell repertoires in COVID-19. Sequencing was performed with immunoSEQ multiplex PCR; in TCRdb, only in-frame clones are kept and a portion is missing. The sample has around 200,000 clones, around 89% seen once. Input material: PBMCs or T cells enriched from blood (not recorded which). The receptor set was obtained from a woman younger than 35 who had recovered from COVID-19. Each CDR3 is given without its conserved first and last residue.

J gene | CDR3 length | V gene | CDR3 protein
TRBJ2-6 | 13 | TRBV24-1 | ATSDTGSGANVLT
TRBJ2-2 | 12 | TRBV5-4 | ASSLASPTGELF
TRBJ2-6 | 14 | TRBV16 | ASSPPGRVGANVLT
TRBJ2-7 | 14 | TRBV27 | ASSSAGRGSSYEQY
TRBJ1-5 | 13 | TRBV6-5 | ASSLTGDGNQPQH
TRBJ2-2 | 13 | TRBV11-2 | ASSFRGGSTGELF
TRBJ2-5 | 12 | TRBV5-1 | ASSLAVSRETQY
TRBJ1-5 | 11 | TRBV6-5 | ASGDSFNQPQH
TRBJ1-2 | 12 | TRBV6-5 | ASSPRRGAAGYT
TRBJ2-3 | 14 | TRBV5-8 | ASSPVGTGYTDTQY
TRBJ1-2 | 12 | TRBV3-1/TRBV3-2 | ASSPNRTGNGYT
TRBJ1-5 | 12 | TRBV28 | ASSLGGHNQPQH
TRBJ2-1 | 15 | TRBV7-9 | ASSLAKGLAAGREQF
TRBJ1-4 | 11 | TRBV30 | AWSTQQNEKLF
TRBJ1-6 | 13 | TRBV2 | ASRPGQGFKSPLH
TRBJ1-1 | 11 | TRBV7-3 | ASSSQGATEAF
TRBJ1-5 | 11 | TRBV5-1 | ASSFEGEQPQH
TRBJ1-2 | 13 | TRBV18 | ASSPSGGLDYGYT
TRBJ2-1 | 14 | TRBV10-1 | ASSESEGLAVGEQF
TRBJ2-2 | 16 | TRBV27 | ASTPGLAGGPGTGELF
TRBJ2-2 | 13 | TRBV5-8 | ASSEAERHSGELF
TRBJ2-1 | 10 | TRBV7-9 | ASSRTSSEQF
TRBJ2-5 | 14 | TRBV11-3 | ASSPTGTGDGQTQY
TRBJ1-1 | 11 | TRBV27 | ASSWGGATEAF
TRBJ2-1 | 13 | TRBV29-1 | SVGLAGGWYNEQF
TRBJ2-7 | 13 | TRBV7-8 | ASSGSTGSSYEQY
TRBJ2-3 | 15 | TRBV2 | ASSETSELAATDTQY
TRBJ2-7 | 11 | TRBV30 | ALDGRADYEQY
TRBJ2-7 | 9 | TRBV18 | ASSRQDEQY
TRBJ2-1 | 12 | TRBV15 | ATSRGDSYNEQF
TRBJ2-7 | 12 | TRBV3-1/TRBV3-2 | ASSHRDRFYEQY
TRBJ1-1 | 13 | TRBV27 | ASSYHTGGGTEAF
TRBJ2-1 | 11 | TRBV6-5 | ASADRGPNEQF
TRBJ2-7 | 13 | TRBV14 | ASSQGKRGMMGQY
TRBJ2-7 | 10 | TRBV1 | TSSQMSYEQY